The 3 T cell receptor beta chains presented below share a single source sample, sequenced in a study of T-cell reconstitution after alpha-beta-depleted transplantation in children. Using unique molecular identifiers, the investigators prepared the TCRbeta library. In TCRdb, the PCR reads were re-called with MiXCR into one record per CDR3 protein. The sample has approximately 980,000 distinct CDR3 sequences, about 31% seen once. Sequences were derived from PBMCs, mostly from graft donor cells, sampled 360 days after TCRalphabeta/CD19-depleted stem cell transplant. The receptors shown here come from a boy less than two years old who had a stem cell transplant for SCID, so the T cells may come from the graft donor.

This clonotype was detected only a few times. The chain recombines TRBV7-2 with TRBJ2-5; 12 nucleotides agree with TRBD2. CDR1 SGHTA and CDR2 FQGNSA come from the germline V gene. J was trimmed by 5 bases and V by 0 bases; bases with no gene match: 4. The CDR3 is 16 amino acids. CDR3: CASSLAPSGGVETQYF. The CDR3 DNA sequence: TGTGCCAGCAGCTTAGCGCCTAGCGGGGGGGTGGAGACCCAGTACTTC.

The DNA of the CDR3 is TGCAGCGTTGATGCCTTCCCCTATGGCTACACCTTC. Its protein is CSVDAFPYGYTF. J is TRBJ1-2 and V is TRBV29-1; no clear D gene. The germline V gene has CDR1 SQVTM and CDR2 ANQGSEA. With 3 bases removed from V and 4 bases from J, the gap between germline ends came to 9 bases. The CDR3 sequence is 12 residues long.

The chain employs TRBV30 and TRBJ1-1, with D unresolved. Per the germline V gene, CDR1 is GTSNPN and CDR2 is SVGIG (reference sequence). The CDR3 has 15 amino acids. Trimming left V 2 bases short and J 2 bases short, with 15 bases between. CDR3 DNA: TGTGCCTGGAGTACACCGGGTTTTAGTAACACTGAAGCTTTCTTT. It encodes CAWSTPGFSNTEAFF.